This passage covers 30 T cell receptor beta chains from one sample sequenced in a study of blood T cells in healthy people across ages. For the second PCR, which ran for roughly 6 to 11 cycles, a sample-barcoded 5' primer and a J-beta primer mix were used. TCRdb re-derived calls from the 5' RACE reads in MiXCR, one entry per CDR3 protein. The data contain 2 million or so distinct CDR3 sequences, 49% of them seen just once; the ten biggest clones take up around 2.1%. Sequenced sample: blood. Receptor source: a woman in her forties in good health.

The J gene is TRBJ2-7, the V gene TRBV5-1, with D maybe TRBD1 (5 bases). Trimming pared 2 bases from V and 5 bases from J, leaving 14 bases between. Germline V lookup: CDR1 SGHRS, CDR2 YFSETQ. CDR3 size: 14 residues. CDR3 sequence reads: CASSFGRGSDEQYF. In nucleotides, the CDR3 is TGCGCCAGCAGCTTTGGAAGGGGATCCGACGAGCAGTACTTC.

The chain recombines TRBV11-2 with TRBJ2-5; 8 bases are shared with TRBD1. V lost 2 bases and J lost 1; bases outside the gene matches: 9. From germline, CDR1 is SGHAT and CDR2 FQNNGV. This CDR3 has 17 amino acids. The CDR3 sequence is CASSLRTGRMGQETQYF. DNA of the CDR3: TGTGCCAGCAGCTTACGGACAGGGAGGATGGGCCAAGAGACCCAGTACTTC.

The V and J genes are TRBV7-9 and TRBJ2-3; 9 bases line up with TRBD1. The CDR3 totals 14 residues. CDR1 and CDR2 (germline): SEHNR, FQNEAQ (reference sequence). V lost 5 bases to trimming and J lost 6 bases; unmatched junction nucleotides: 6. CDR3 protein: CASSRQGGSDTQYF. CDR3 DNA sequence: TGTGCCAGCAGCCGACAGGGGGGATCGGATACGCAGTATTTT.

The table lists this clonotype with a few counts. The rearrangement uses TRBV20-1 and TRBJ2-3; perhaps TRBD2 as D (6 bases). This CDR3 has 12 residues. The V gene lost 6 bases and the J gene lost 2 bases, with 9 bases spanning the gap. Looked up from germline, CDR1 is DFQATT and CDR2 is SNEGSKA (reference sequence). This CDR3 is CSAGTYTDTQYF. The CDR3 DNA reads as TGCAGTGCGGGGACTTACACAGATACGCAGTATTTT.

This clonotype was seen a handful of times. The genes are TRBV7-2 and TRBJ1-2, with D maybe TRBD1 (6 bases). The CDR3 consists of 13 residues. V was clipped by 5 bases and J by 8 bases, with 15 bases between them. Germline V gives CDR1 SGHTA, CDR2 FQGNSA. This chain's CDR3 is CASSQQGPGGYTF. CDR3 in DNA: TGTGCCAGCAGCCAACAGGGACCGGGAGGCTACACCTTC.

V and J are TRBV12-3 or TRBV12-4 and TRBJ2-4, with D possibly being TRBD1 (5 bases). This CDR3 contains 15 residues. V was cut by 5 bases and J by 0 bases, with 11 bases left in between. DNA of the CDR3: TGTGCCAGCAGTGAGACCAGGGCAGCCAAAAACATTCAGTACTTC. Translated: CASSETRAAKNIQYF.

V usage is TRBV3-1 and J usage is TRBJ2-3, with D tentatively TRBD1 (6 bases). V dropped 4 bases and J dropped 2 bases, with 10 bases sitting between them. CDR1 and CDR2 (germline): LGHDT, YNNKEL (reference sequence). The CDR3 has 14 residues. The CDR3 nucleotides are TGTGCCAGCAGCCCGCCGGGACACACAGATACGCAGTATTTT. This encodes CASSPPGHTDTQYF.

The chain joins TRBV20-1 to TRBJ2-3, with 7 positions matching TRBD1. The CDR3 is made up of 15 amino acids. From germline, CDR1 is DFQATT and CDR2 SNEGSKA (reference sequence). V shed 8 bases, J shed 2 bases, and the junction held 13 bases outside the gene matches. CDR3 coding DNA: TGCAGTACAATCCCCGGGACAGTTGCCACAGATACGCAGTATTTT. Translation: CSTIPGTVATDTQYF.

This clonotype was observed a handful of times. The rearrangement joins TRBV7-2 to TRBJ1-1; D is undetermined. The CDR3 totals 14 residues. V was trimmed by 5 bases and J by 6 bases, leaving 16 bases between them. Germline CDR1 and CDR2: SGHTA and FQGNSA. The CDR3 DNA follows: TGTGCCAGCAGCCTCCACGTCAGCATCCCTGAAGCTTTCTTT. Protein: CASSLHVSIPEAFF.

V is TRBV7-2 and J is TRBJ1-2; a weak D match, TRBD1 (5 bases). With 1 base removed from V and 4 bases from J, the gap between germline ends came to 19 bases. Germline V gene lookup returns CDR1 SGHTA and CDR2 FQGNSA. The length of the CDR3 is 17 residues. CDR3: CASSLVARTNDLYGYTF. CDR3 coding DNA: TGTGCCAGCAGCTTAGTGGCCCGGACAAATGATCTCTATGGCTACACCTTC.

The V and J genes are TRBV6-1 and TRBJ1-6; D is undetermined. Trimming left V 6 bases short and J 5 bases short, with 11 bases between. Per germline, CDR1 MNHNS and CDR2 SASEGT. The CDR3 covers 14 residues. Written as DNA, the CDR3 is TGTGCCAGCAGCGACATTAACCATAATTCACCCCTCCACTTT. Protein product: CASSDINHNSPLHF.

This sequence joins TRBV20-1 and TRBJ2-3; no definite D call. Germline V gene sequence: CDR1 DFQATT, CDR2 SNEGSKA (reference sequence). Trimming shortened V by 2 bases and J by 3 bases, and 9 bases separated the two germline ends. The CDR3 extends over 13 amino acids. For the CDR3, the DNA is TGCAGTGCTAGACCCGGATTTACAGATACGCAGTATTTT. Translation gives CSARPGFTDTQYF.

The CDR3 DNA follows: TGCGCCAGCAGCCACGTGGGACTAGCGGGACTCTACGAGCAGTACTTC. Translating gives CASSHVGLAGLYEQYF. The V gene is TRBV4-1, the J gene TRBJ2-7; the match to TRBD2 covers 13 bases. V lost 3 bases and J lost 3; bases outside the gene matches: 5. Germline CDR1 reads MGHRA; CDR2 reads YSYEKL. The CDR3 has 16 residues.

Regarding this clonotype: A clone one base away is much larger, so this may be a read error. The chain joins TRBV12-3 or TRBV12-4 to TRBJ2-7; tentative D call: TRBD2 (6 bases). Trimming removed 5 bases from V and 3 bases from J, with 8 bases in between. This CDR3 is built from 12 residues. CDR3 protein: CASSVDYYEQYF. The CDR3 nucleotides read TGTGCCAGCAGTGTGGACTACTACGAGCAGTACTTC.

The V and J genes are TRBV6-2 or TRBV6-3 and TRBJ2-3; the D is unclear. The germline V gene has CDR1 MNHEY and CDR2 SVGEGT. CDR3 length: 14 amino acids. Trimming stripped 9 bases from V and 0 bases from J, with 13 bases between. CDR3 bases: TGTGCCAGTTTTACCCCTGTTAGCACAGATACGCAGTATTTT. Protein sequence: CASFTPVSTDTQYF.

This rearrangement joins TRBV13 to TRBJ1-2; 8 bases line up with TRBD1. The V segment lost 8 bases and the J segment 2 bases; nucleotides outside the gene matches: 7. The CDR3 is made up of 14 amino acids. Germline assignment: CDR1 PRHDT and CDR2 FYEKMQ (reference sequence). The CDR3 is CASEPWTGNYGYTF. In nucleotides, the CDR3 is TGTGCCAGCGAACCCTGGACAGGGAACTATGGCTACACCTTC. Variable domain in full (rest from reference TRBV13 and TRBJ1-2): AAGVIQSPRHLIKEKRETATLKCYPIPRHDTVYWYQQGPGQDPQFLISFYEKMQSDKGSIPDRFSAQQFSDYHSELNMSSLELGDSALYFCASEPWTGNYGYTFGSGTRLTVV.

The chain employs TRBV6-1 and TRBJ2-1, with 12 bases matching TRBD2. CDR3 length equals 15 residues. Germline lookup yields CDR1 MNHNS and CDR2 SASEGT. V lost 6 bases to trimming and J lost 9 bases; unmatched junction nucleotides: 9. The CDR3 region is CASRETSGGHGEQFF. The CDR3, as DNA: TGTGCCAGCAGGGAAACTAGCGGGGGGCATGGTGAGCAGTTCTTC.

The rearrangement uses TRBV28 and TRBJ2-7; 8 positions agree with TRBD1. V shed 3 bases and J 10 bases; nucleotides not matched to a gene: 5. Germline CDR1 MDHEN, CDR2 SYDVKM. The length of the CDR3 is 12 residues. Written as DNA, the CDR3 is TGTGCCAGCAGTTTGGACAGGGAAGTCCAGTACTTC. This encodes CASSLDREVQYF.

Only a few counts were recorded for this clonotype. The chain joins TRBV20-1 to TRBJ2-3; no reliable D call. The CDR3 has 12 residues. The V gene's germline CDR1 is DFQATT and CDR2 SNEGSKA (reference sequence). Trimming pared 6 bases from V and 0 bases from J, leaving 7 bases between. CDR3 region: CSADPSTDTQYF. The CDR3, as DNA: TGCAGTGCGGATCCCAGCACAGATACGCAGTATTTT.

The V gene is TRBV20-1, the J gene TRBJ2-7; D gene uncertain. V was cut by 6 bases and J by 0 bases, with 12 bases left in between. The V gene's germline CDR1 is DFQATT and CDR2 SNEGSKA (reference sequence). The CDR3 has 13 residues. The DNA for the CDR3 is TGCAGTGCCCCCCAGGCCAACTCCTACGAGCAGTACTTC. This codes for CSAPQANSYEQYF.

This clonotype was seen a few times. The V call is TRBV5-1, the J call TRBJ1-1; TRBD1 aligns across 12 bases. Unmatched junction bases numbered 10, after V lost 4 bases and J lost 0 bases. The germline V gene has CDR1 SGHRS and CDR2 YFSETQ. There are 18 residues in the CDR3. CDR3 protein: CASSAFRDRGHMNTEAFF. In DNA, the CDR3 is TGCGCCAGCAGCGCATTCCGGGACAGGGGGCACATGAACACTGAAGCTTTCTTT.

This chain uses TRBV15 with TRBJ1-2; the D gene is possibly TRBD1 (5 bases). V was shortened by 0 bases and J by 8 bases, with 13 bases between the two germline ends. The CDR3 runs 14 residues. Germline V gene lookup returns CDR1 LNHNV and CDR2 YYDKDF (reference sequence). CDR3 sequence (DNA): TGTGCCACCAGCAGAGATGGGGGACCTAGAGGCTACACCTTC. This translates into CATSRDGGPRGYTF.

This chain connects TRBV27 to TRBJ2-3; 7 bases align to TRBD1. The CDR3 totals 14 residues. V gave up 7 bases and J gave up 4 bases; unmatched junction bases: 8. Germline lookup yields CDR1 MNHEY and CDR2 SMNVEV (reference sequence). The CDR3 DNA reads TGTGCCAGCACCAGACGGGACAGTGCAGATACGCAGTATTTT. Amino acids: CASTRRDSADTQYF.

The rearrangement links TRBV9 to TRBJ1-2; D ambiguous. The germline V gene has CDR1 SGDLS and CDR2 YYNGEE. V was trimmed by 3 bases and J by 7 bases, leaving 10 bases between them. The CDR3 is 12 residues long. CDR3 sequence: CASSAGMFGYTF. The CDR3 DNA reads as TGTGCCAGCAGCGCCGGTATGTTTGGCTACACCTTC.

In its sample, this clonotype was seen a few times. This rearrangement joins TRBV7-2 to TRBJ2-7, with TRBD1 matching 9 bases. CDR3 size: 15 residues. V lost 3 bases to trimming and J lost 5 bases; unmatched junction nucleotides: 8. The germline V gene has CDR1 SGHTA and CDR2 FQGNSA. This CDR3 reads CASSLGGTGNHEQYF. The DNA for the CDR3 is TGTGCCAGCAGCTTGGGCGGGACAGGGAACCACGAGCAGTACTTC.

This chain joins TRBV5-1 and TRBJ1-2; tentatively, D is TRBD1 (6 bases). The V gene lost 0 bases and the J gene lost 4 bases, with 16 bases spanning the gap. CDR1 is SGHRS, CDR2 YFSETQ, per germline. The CDR3 covers 16 residues. In DNA, the CDR3 is TGCGCCAGCAGCTTGGCCCCCCCAGGGGCGTCCTATGGCTACACCTTC. Protein product: CASSLAPPGASYGYTF.

The chain combines TRBV14 with TRBJ1-1; D is possibly TRBD1 (6 bases). This CDR3 comprises 11 residues. The V end lost 3 bases, the J end lost 9 bases, and 8 bases lay between the germline ends. CDR1 SGHDN and CDR2 FVKESK come from the germline V gene. This CDR3 reads CASSQGDKAFF. CDR3 sequence (DNA): TGTGCCAGCAGCCAGGGGGACAAAGCTTTCTTT.

As concerns this clonotype: A read error may account for a junction end that differs from germline. The chain links TRBV15 to TRBJ2-7, with 9 bases fitting TRBD1. The CDR3 is made up of 18 amino acids. CDR1 LNHNV and CDR2 YYDKDF come from the germline V gene (reference sequence). The DNA of the CDR3 is TGTGCCGCCAGCAGATCTTCGACCGGGACAGGGTATTACAATGAGCAGTACTTC. Amino acids: CAASRSSTGTGYYNEQYF.

This chain connects TRBV2 to TRBJ2-5, with 8 bases aligning to TRBD1. The CDR3 spans 17 residues. Trimming cost V 3 bases and J 2 bases; bases outside gene matches: 11. Germline CDR1 is SNHLY and CDR2 is FYNNEI. The DNA of the CDR3 is TGTGCCAGCAGTGAGCTCGTTGATGGACAGGGTCAAGAGACCCAGTACTTC. This gives the protein CASSELVDGQGQETQYF.

The gene calls are TRBV6-5 and TRBJ1-1; D ambiguous. The CDR3 is 16 amino acids. V was pared by 2 bases and J by 1 base, with 14 bases between. From germline, CDR1 is MNHEY and CDR2 SVGAGI. This CDR3 is CASSYGAHRPNTEAFF. The DNA for the CDR3 is TGTGCCAGCAGTTACGGCGCACACCGGCCGAACACTGAAGCTTTCTTT.